The next 25 T cell receptor beta chains were all read from a single sample in a study of patients and donors after allogeneic stem cell transplantation. TCRdb processed the RT-PCR reads anew with MiXCR; each CDR3 protein has one entry. This sample yields 400,000 to 500,000 distinct CDR3 sequences, of which 15% to 20% are seen a single time; about 7% belongs to the top ten. The sequenced material came from blood, either unsorted or a sorted T cell fraction (not recorded which). All receptors derive from a human donor who was either an allogeneic HSCT recipient or a stem cell or donor lymphocyte infusion donor (not recorded which). It is not recorded whose cells these are; they may come from a transplant donor.

The chain couples TRBV3-1 to TRBJ2-1, with a possible D match to TRBD2 (5 bases). Trimming stripped 1 base from V and 9 bases from J, with 13 bases between. Germline CDR1 reads LGHDT; CDR2 reads YNNKEL (reference sequence). CDR3 length: 14 amino acids. CDR3: CASSQVRGIAEQFF. The CDR3 nucleotides read TGTGCCAGCAGCCAAGTTCGGGGAATCGCTGAGCAGTTCTTC.

This chain connects TRBV24-1 to TRBJ2-7; D remains ambiguous. The CDR3 sequence is 13 residues long. Germline CDR1 reads KGHDR; CDR2 reads SFDVKD. V lost 4 bases to trimming and J lost 2 bases, with 8 bases between them. In DNA, the CDR3 is TGTGCCACCAGTGACTCCCGCGCCTACGAGCAGTACTTC. Translated: CATSDSRAYEQYF.

This clonotype was seen at least ten times. The chain couples TRBV6-5 to TRBJ1-1, with D tentatively TRBD1 (5 bases). This CDR3 comprises 12 residues. Trimming pared 5 bases from V and 11 bases from J, leaving 15 bases between. Germline CDR1 is MNHEY and CDR2 is SVGAGI. DNA of the CDR3: TGTGCCAGCAGTAATAGGGGCGTCAGGGCTTTCTTT. As protein: CASSNRGVRAFF.

The J gene is TRBJ1-2, the V gene TRBV5-1, with 7 bases matching TRBD1. The CDR3 length is 15 residues. Germline-derived CDR1 and CDR2 are SGHRS and YFSETQ. V lost 0 bases to trimming and J lost 6 bases; unmatched junction nucleotides: 8. CDR3: CASSLEGAVGHGYTF. The DNA for the CDR3 is TGCGCCAGCAGCTTGGAGGGGGCTGTGGGCCATGGCTACACCTTC. Supplemented by reference TRBV5-1 and TRBJ1-2, the full variable domain reads KAGVTQTPRYLIKTRGQQVTLSCSPISGHRSVSWYQQTPGQGLQFLFEYFSETQRNKGNFPGRFSGRQFSNSRSEMNVSTLELGDSALYLCASSLEGAVGHGYTFGSGTRLTVV.

The rearrangement uses TRBV9 and TRBJ2-7; a possible D gene is TRBD1 (5 bases). Trimming removed 0 bases at V and 2 bases at J, with 9 bases between. The germline gives CDR1 SGDLS, CDR2 YYNGEE. The CDR3 is made up of 14 amino acids. CDR3 loop: CASSVGLRAYEQYF. In DNA form, the CDR3 reads TGTGCCAGCAGCGTAGGTCTCAGGGCCTACGAGCAGTACTTC.

This clonotype was observed a handful of times. For the CDR3, the DNA is TGTGCCAGCAGTGAATCGGGGGGTGTTCATAGGTCGGATGCTTTCTTT. Its protein product is CASSESGGVHRSDAFF. The chain carries TRBV2 and TRBJ1-1, with D possibly TRBD1 on 5 matching bases. The CDR3 loop spans 16 amino acids. V was shortened by 2 bases and J by 11 bases, with 24 bases between the two germline ends. Germline CDR1 reads SNHLY; CDR2 reads FYNNEI.

The chain links TRBV11-2 to TRBJ2-7; D is ambiguous. Deletions cut 6 bases from V and 2 bases from J, with 23 bases between. CDR3 length: 17 amino acids. The V gene's germline CDR1 is SGHAT and CDR2 FQNNGV. The CDR3 sequence is CASSQGYPSTKAYEQYF. DNA of the CDR3: TGTGCCAGCAGTCAAGGGTATCCGTCTACCAAAGCCTACGAGCAGTACTTC.

This clonotype was seen once. The rearrangement links TRBV7-2 to TRBJ2-7; 12 bases map to TRBD1. V shed 5 bases and J 6 bases; nucleotides not matched to a gene: 11. There are 16 residues in the CDR3. Germline CDR1 and CDR2: SGHTA and FQGNSA. CDR3 nucleotides: TGTGCCAGCAGCCGCGGACCGGGACAGGGGGCGCGCGAGCAGTACTTC. Translated: CASSRGPGQGAREQYF.

Written as DNA, the CDR3 is TGCGCCAGCTCATCGGGGCCACTCCAAGTCCTGACTTTC. This translates into CASSSGPLQVLTF. The chain employs TRBV5-1 and TRBJ2-6; D possibly uses TRBD1 or TRBD2 (5 bases each). V lost 7 bases, J lost 13 bases, and 18 bases lay in between. The CDR3 is 13 amino acids. From germline, CDR1 is SGHRS and CDR2 YFSETQ. The whole variable domain, remainder taken from reference TRBV5-1 and TRBJ2-6, is KAGVTQTPRYLIKTRGQQVTLSCSPISGHRSVSWYQQTPGQGLQFLFEYFSETQRNKGNFPGRFSGRQFSNSRSEMNVSTLELGDSALYLCASSSGPLQVLTFGAGSRLTVL.

This clonotype was detected a few times. CDR3 in DNA: TGTGCCAGCAGCTTGGTGCCAGCTAGCACAGATACGCAGTATTTT. Translation: CASSLVPASTDTQYF. The chain has TRBV5-6 and TRBJ2-3; D is uncertain. The CDR3 spans 15 residues. Per the germline V gene, CDR1 is SGHDT and CDR2 is YYEEEE. Trimming stripped 0 bases from V and 0 bases from J, with 8 bases between.

The table lists this clonotype with many counts. V usage is TRBV5-1 and J usage is TRBJ1-1; D may be TRBD1 (5 bases). Trimming cost V 4 bases and J 0 bases, with 16 bases left between them. Germline values: CDR1 SGHRS, CDR2 YFSETQ. The CDR3 loop spans 16 amino acids. CDR3 sequence (DNA): TGCGCCAGCAGCACCGGGACGGCAAAAATGAACACTGAAGCTTTCTTT. This codes for CASSTGTAKMNTEAFF.

The chain's CDR3 is CATSDQRTSGSTDTQYF. The CDR3 DNA reads TGTGCCACCAGTGACCAAAGGACTAGCGGTAGCACAGATACGCAGTATTTT. J is TRBJ2-3 and V is TRBV24-1, with 10 bases that match TRBD2. Losses at the gene ends were 4 bases for V and 0 bases for J; bases not matched to a gene: 6. In germline, CDR1 is KGHDR, CDR2 SFDVKD. The CDR3 loop spans 17 amino acids.

This clonotype was counted between two and nine times. This chain uses TRBV4-1 with TRBJ2-2, with TRBD1 matching 10 bases. This CDR3 is 15 amino acids long. Unmatched junction bases numbered 2, after V lost 7 bases and J lost 0 bases. CDR1 and CDR2 (germline): MGHRA, YSYEKL. DNA of the CDR3: TGCGCCAGCAACGGACAGGGGGCGAACACCGGGGAGCTGTTTTTT. Protein sequence: CASNGQGANTGELFF.

The CDR3 sequence: CASSQPWVGGELFF. CDR3 bases: TGTGCCAGCAGCCAACCTTGGGTTGGCGGGGAGCTGTTTTTT. The V gene is TRBV4-2, the J gene TRBJ2-2; the D is unclear. Trimming shortened V by 2 bases and J by 7 bases, and 11 bases separated the two germline ends. The CDR3 runs 14 residues. Germline V lookup: CDR1 LGHNA, CDR2 YNFKEQ.

This clonotype was picked up a small number of times. This sequence joins TRBV9 and TRBJ2-7; D might be TRBD2 (5 bases). V gave up 4 bases and J gave up 5 bases, with 19 bases separating them. This CDR3 spans 15 amino acids. CDR1 and CDR2 (germline): SGDLS, YYNGEE. The CDR3 region is CASSRLLGRDDEQYF. The DNA of the CDR3 is TGTGCCAGCAGCCGACTTCTGGGGAGAGACGACGAGCAGTACTTC.

This clonotype has more than one count but fewer than ten. V is TRBV28 and J is TRBJ2-7, with TRBD1 matching 8 bases. From germline, CDR1 is MDHEN and CDR2 SYDVKM. The CDR3 extends over 13 amino acids. V trimming: 5 bases; J trimming: 7 bases; junction bases outside the gene matches: 7. CDR3 sequence reads: CASSRQGPREQYF. DNA for the CDR3: TGTGCCAGCAGTCGACAGGGGCCCAGGGAGCAGTACTTC.

The chain couples TRBV24-1 to TRBJ2-7, with 12 bases aligning to TRBD2. The CDR3 is 13 amino acids. Germline V gene lookup returns CDR1 KGHDR and CDR2 SFDVKD. After removal of 9 bases from V and 1 base from J, the junction contained 0 bases not matched to a gene. The CDR3 sequence is CATGTSGSYEQYF. The CDR3 DNA sequence: TGTGCCACCGGGACTAGCGGGTCCTACGAGCAGTACTTC.

In this sample, this clonotype turned up many times. The chain recombines TRBV7-2 with TRBJ2-3; possible D gene TRBD2, 5 bases. The CDR3 sequence is 16 residues long. Germline loops: CDR1 SGHTA, CDR2 FQGNSA. Deletions cut 3 bases from V and 0 bases from J, with 13 bases between. The DNA for the CDR3 is TGTGCCAGCAGCTTGGCTGTAGCGCCCAGCACAGATACGCAGTATTTT. As protein: CASSLAVAPSTDTQYF.

This chain uses TRBV30 with TRBJ1-6; D unclear. Deletions cut 1 base from V and 0 bases from J, with 7 bases between. The CDR3 has 15 amino acids. Germline values: CDR1 GTSNPN, CDR2 SVGIG (reference sequence). The CDR3 DNA follows: TGTGCCTGGAGTGAGGGAAGCTCCTATAATTCACCCCTCCACTTT. Protein product: CAWSEGSSYNSPLHF.

This clonotype occurred a few times. V is TRBV12-3 or TRBV12-4 and J is TRBJ2-1; D not certain. The CDR3 has 17 residues. Trimming took off 5 bases at V and 0 bases at J, with 17 bases between the two ends. CDR3 loop: CASSASGLMSSYNEQFF. The CDR3 DNA is TGTGCCAGCAGTGCCTCCGGGCTCATGAGCTCCTACAATGAGCAGTTCTTC.

The gene calls are TRBV7-9 and TRBJ2-1; D is unclear. Trimming left V 4 bases short and J 6 bases short, with 16 bases between. The V gene's germline CDR1 is SEHNR and CDR2 FQNEAQ (reference sequence). The CDR3 is 15 amino acids. The CDR3 coding sequence is TGTGCCAGCAGCTCGACTGGCGGAACTGGCAATGAGCAGTTCTTC. Translation gives CASSSTGGTGNEQFF. Filled out from reference TRBV7-9 and TRBJ2-1, the complete variable domain reads DTGVSQNPRHKITKRGQNVTFRCDPISEHNRLYWYRQTLGQGPEFLTYFQNEAQLEKSRLLSDRFSAERPKGSFSTLEIQRTEQGDSAMYLCASSSTGGTGNEQFFGPGTRLTVL.

This clonotype was counted at least ten times. This chain joins TRBV12-3 or TRBV12-4 and TRBJ1-1, with unresolved D. The germline V and J ends were trimmed by 4 bases and 1 base, with 4 bases remaining between them. This CDR3 comprises 12 residues. For the CDR3, the DNA is TGTGCCAGCAGTTGGGAGAACACTGAAGCTTTCTTT. Amino acids: CASSWENTEAFF.

This clonotype was seen just once. The V call is TRBV6-1, the J call TRBJ2-7, with D unclear. In germline, CDR1 is MNHNS, CDR2 SASEGT. V lost 5 bases, J lost 0 bases, and 11 bases lay in between. The CDR3 contains 14 residues. The CDR3 spells CASSPRLDSYEQYF. The CDR3 nucleotides are TGTGCCAGCAGTCCACGACTGGACTCCTACGAGCAGTACTTC.

The chain couples TRBV2 to TRBJ1-5, with D hard to call. Germline V gene lookup returns CDR1 SNHLY and CDR2 FYNNEI. The CDR3 loop spans 14 amino acids. With 8 bases removed from V and 5 bases from J, the gap between germline ends came to 16 bases. The CDR3 DNA is TGTGCCAGCGCCCGACGGCAGCCTGATCAGCCCCAGCATTTT. Translated, it gives CASARRQPDQPQHF.

This clonotype came up many times. The V and J genes are TRBV12-3 or TRBV12-4 and TRBJ2-1; 10 nucleotides align to TRBD2. The CDR3 runs 15 residues. V dropped 5 bases and J dropped 7; count of bases not matched to a gene: 8. CDR3 nucleotides: TGTGCCAGCAGTCCCCGGCAAGCGGGAGGGAATGAGCAGTTCTTC. Protein sequence: CASSPRQAGGNEQFF.